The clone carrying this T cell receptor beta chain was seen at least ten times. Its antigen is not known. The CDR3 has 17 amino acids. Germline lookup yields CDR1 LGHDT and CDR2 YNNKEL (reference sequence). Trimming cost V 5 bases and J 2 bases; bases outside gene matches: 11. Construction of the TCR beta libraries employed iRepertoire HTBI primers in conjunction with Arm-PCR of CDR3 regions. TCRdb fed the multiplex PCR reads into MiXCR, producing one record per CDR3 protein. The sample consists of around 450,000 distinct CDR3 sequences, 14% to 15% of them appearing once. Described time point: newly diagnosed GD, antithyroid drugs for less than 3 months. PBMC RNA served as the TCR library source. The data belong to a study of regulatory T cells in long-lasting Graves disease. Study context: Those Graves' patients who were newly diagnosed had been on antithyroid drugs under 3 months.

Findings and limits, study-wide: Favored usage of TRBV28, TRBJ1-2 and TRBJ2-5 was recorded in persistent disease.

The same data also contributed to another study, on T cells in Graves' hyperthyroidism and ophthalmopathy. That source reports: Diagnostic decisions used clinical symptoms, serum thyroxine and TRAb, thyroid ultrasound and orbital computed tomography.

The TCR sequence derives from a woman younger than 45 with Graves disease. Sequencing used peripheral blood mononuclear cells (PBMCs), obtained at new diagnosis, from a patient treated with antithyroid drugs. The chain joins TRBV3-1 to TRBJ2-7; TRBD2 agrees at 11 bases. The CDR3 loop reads CASSSGLAGDPTYEQYF. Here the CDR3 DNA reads TGTGCCAGCAGCTCCGGACTAGCGGGTGACCCTACCTACGAGCAGTACTTC.